This T cell receptor beta chain was documented in a study of beta chain features in type 1 diabetes. For the study at large: Sorted cells from all samples, numbering 107,917,701, were examined.

Study outcomes and limitations: Moderate yet significant TCRB CDR3 shortening was seen in Type 1 diabetes patients in all four CD4+ subsets.

A word on this clone: Its antigen remains unknown.

The authors reverse transcribed all of the isolated RNA, so sequencing captured expressed TCRB transcripts. Profiled with immunoSEQ multiplex PCR; TCRdb holds only in-frame clones, not every one. The sample contains tens of thousands of clones, 52% of which appear only once. Source material: Tregs from blood. This clonotype was sampled from a woman aged 40-49 years with type 1 diabetes.

CDR3 sequence reads: CASSYQGANEQYF. The DNA for the CDR3 is TGTGCCAGCTCCTACCAGGGGGCGAACGAGCAGTACTTC. The V call is TRBV27, the J call TRBJ2-7, with 8 bases fitting TRBD1. CDR3 length equals 13 residues. Germline V gene data show CDR1 as MNHEY and CDR2 as SMNVEV (reference sequence). Trimming took 8 bases from V and 5 from J; bases not matched to a gene: 8.